These 7 T cell receptor beta chains share one sample of origin, sequenced in a study of T-cell reconstitution after alpha-beta-depleted transplantation in children. A TCRbeta library incorporating unique molecular identifiers was prepared. From the PCR reads, TCRdb called clonotypes with MiXCR, one entry per CDR3 protein. The sample consists of about 290,000 distinct CDR3 sequences, about 9.4% of them appearing once. The material sequenced was PBMCs, taken before TCRalphabeta/CD19-depleted stem cell transplant. The receptors originated from a boy in the first two years of life with acute myeloid leukemia, due to receive a stem cell transplant.

This clonotype was seen repeatedly, ten times or more. The chain links TRBV5-1 to TRBJ2-1, with TRBD2 as a possible D gene (5 bases). The CDR3 covers 16 residues. Germline loops: CDR1 SGHRS, CDR2 YFSETQ. V gave up 2 bases and J gave up 8 bases, with 20 bases separating them. CDR3 DNA sequence: TGCGCCAGCAGCTTAGGGCCGGGGAATACAATACATGAGCAGTTCTTC. It yields the protein CASSLGPGNTIHEQFF.

In this sample, this clonotype turned up many times. The chain links TRBV19 to TRBJ2-7, with TRBD1 matching over 11 bases. CDR1 is LNHDA and CDR2 is SQIVND in the germline V gene (reference sequence). Trimming took 3 bases from V and 2 from J; bases not matched to a gene: 0. The CDR3 has 14 amino acids. DNA of the CDR3: TGTGCCAGTAGTATGGGACAGGGGGCCTACGAGCAGTACTTC. The encoded protein is CASSMGQGAYEQYF.

This clonotype was picked up many times. The rearrangement uses TRBV3-1 and TRBJ2-1; 10 positions agree with TRBD2. V dropped 8 bases and J dropped 6; count of bases not matched to a gene: 4. The germline V gene encodes CDR1 LGHDT and CDR2 YNNKEL (reference sequence). CDR3 length equals 13 residues. In nucleotides, the CDR3 is TGTGCCAGCCGCCCTAGCGGGAGCAATGAGCAGTTCTTC. Translating gives CASRPSGSNEQFF.

In this sample, this clonotype turned up many times. This chain joins TRBV27 and TRBJ2-1; 10 bases are shared with TRBD2. Trimming took 3 bases from V and 0 from J; bases not matched to a gene: 8. The CDR3 contains 18 residues. Germline CDR1 MNHEY, CDR2 SMNVEV (reference sequence). The CDR3 spells CASSLPRLAGYSYNEQFF. The CDR3 DNA sequence: TGTGCCAGCAGTTTGCCCAGACTAGCGGGCTACTCCTACAATGAGCAGTTCTTC.

This clonotype was recorded at least ten times. V is TRBV7-2 and J is TRBJ1-2; 10 positions agree with TRBD1. V lost 6 bases to trimming and J lost 12 bases; unmatched junction nucleotides: 16. The germline V gene has CDR1 SGHTA and CDR2 FQGNSA. The CDR3 covers 15 residues. As DNA, the CDR3 is TGTGCCAGCAGATATCGACCCGGGACAGGGGAGGGGGACACCTTC. It specifies CASRYRPGTGEGDTF.

This clonotype has at least ten counts. V is TRBV12-3 or TRBV12-4 and J is TRBJ2-5, with 7 bases matching TRBD2. The V gene end was trimmed by 6 bases and the J gene end by 6 bases; junction bases not matched to a gene: 16. There are 16 residues in the CDR3. The CDR3 DNA is TGTGCCAGCAGCTGGACCCCTAAAGGGAGGGCTAAGACCCAGTACTTC. Translated: CASSWTPKGRAKTQYF.

This clonotype came up many times. The rearrangement links TRBV6-5 to TRBJ1-1; D is uncertain. The germline gives CDR1 MNHEY, CDR2 SVGAGI. With 0 bases removed from V and 11 bases from J, the gap between germline ends came to 10 bases. This CDR3 is built from 12 residues. This CDR3 is CASSYSKRRAFF. The CDR3 nucleotides read TGTGCCAGCAGTTACTCGAAACGTAGGGCTTTCTTT.